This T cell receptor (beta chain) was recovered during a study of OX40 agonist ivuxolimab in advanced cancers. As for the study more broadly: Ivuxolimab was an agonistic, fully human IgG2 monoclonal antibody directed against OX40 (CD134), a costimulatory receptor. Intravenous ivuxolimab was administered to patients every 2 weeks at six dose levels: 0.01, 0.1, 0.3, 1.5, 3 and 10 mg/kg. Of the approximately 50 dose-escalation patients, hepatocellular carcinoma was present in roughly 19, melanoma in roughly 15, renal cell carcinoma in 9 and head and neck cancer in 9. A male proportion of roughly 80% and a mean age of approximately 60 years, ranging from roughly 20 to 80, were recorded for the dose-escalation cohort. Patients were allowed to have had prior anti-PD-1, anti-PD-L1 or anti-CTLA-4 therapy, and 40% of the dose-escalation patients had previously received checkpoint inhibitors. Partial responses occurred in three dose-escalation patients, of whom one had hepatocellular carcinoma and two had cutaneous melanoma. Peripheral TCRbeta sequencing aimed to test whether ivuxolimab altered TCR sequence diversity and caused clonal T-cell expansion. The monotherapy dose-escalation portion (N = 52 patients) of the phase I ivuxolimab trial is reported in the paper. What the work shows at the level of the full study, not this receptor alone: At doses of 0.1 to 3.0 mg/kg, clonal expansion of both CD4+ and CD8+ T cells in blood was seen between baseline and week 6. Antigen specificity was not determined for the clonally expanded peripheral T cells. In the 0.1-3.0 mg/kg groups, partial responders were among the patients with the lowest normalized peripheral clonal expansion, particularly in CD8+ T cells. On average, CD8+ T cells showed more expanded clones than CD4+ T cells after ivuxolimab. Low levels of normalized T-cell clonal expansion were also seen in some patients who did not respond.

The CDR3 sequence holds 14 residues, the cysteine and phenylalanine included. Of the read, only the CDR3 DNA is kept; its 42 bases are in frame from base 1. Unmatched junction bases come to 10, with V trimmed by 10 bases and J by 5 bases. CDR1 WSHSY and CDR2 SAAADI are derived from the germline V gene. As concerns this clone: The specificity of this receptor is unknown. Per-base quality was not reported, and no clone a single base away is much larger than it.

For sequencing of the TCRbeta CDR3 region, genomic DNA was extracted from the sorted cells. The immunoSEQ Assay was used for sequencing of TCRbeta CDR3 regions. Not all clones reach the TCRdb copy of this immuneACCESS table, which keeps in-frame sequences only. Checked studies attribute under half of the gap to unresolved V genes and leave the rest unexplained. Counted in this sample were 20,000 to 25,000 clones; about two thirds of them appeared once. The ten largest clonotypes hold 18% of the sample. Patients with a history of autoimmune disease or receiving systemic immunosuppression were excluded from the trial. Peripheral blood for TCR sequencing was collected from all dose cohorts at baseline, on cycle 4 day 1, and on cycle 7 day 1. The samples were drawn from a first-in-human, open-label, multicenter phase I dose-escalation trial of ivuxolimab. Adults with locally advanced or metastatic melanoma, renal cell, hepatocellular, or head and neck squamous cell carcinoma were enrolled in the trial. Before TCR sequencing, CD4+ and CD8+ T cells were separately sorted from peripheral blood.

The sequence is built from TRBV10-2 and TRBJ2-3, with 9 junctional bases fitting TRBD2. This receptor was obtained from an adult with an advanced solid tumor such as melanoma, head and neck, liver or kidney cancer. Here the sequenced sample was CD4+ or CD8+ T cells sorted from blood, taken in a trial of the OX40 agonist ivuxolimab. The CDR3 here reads CATARSGGKDTQYF. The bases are TGCGCCACAGCAAGGAGCGGGGGGAAAGATACGCAGTATTTT.